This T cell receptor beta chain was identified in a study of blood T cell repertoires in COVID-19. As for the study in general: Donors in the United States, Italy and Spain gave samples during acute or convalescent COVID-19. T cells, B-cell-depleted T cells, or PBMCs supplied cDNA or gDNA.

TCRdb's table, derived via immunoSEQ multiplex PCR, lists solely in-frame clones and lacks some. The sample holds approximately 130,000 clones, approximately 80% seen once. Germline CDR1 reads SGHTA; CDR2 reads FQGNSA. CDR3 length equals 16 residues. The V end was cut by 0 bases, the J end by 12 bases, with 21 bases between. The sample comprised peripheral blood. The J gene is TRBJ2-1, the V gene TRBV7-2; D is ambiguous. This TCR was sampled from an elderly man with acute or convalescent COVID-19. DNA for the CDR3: TGTGCCAGCAGCTTAGCCCGCGGAACCCGATCAGAGGTGCAGTTCTTC. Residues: CASSLARGTRSEVQFF.